Listed below are T cell receptor beta chains from one sample, sequenced in a study of blood T cell repertoires in COVID-19. Data came from immunoSEQ multiplex PCR; TCRdb stores just in-frame clones and leaves some out. Of 70,000 to 95,000 clones listed, almost 90% are singletons. The sample taken for sequencing was peripheral blood. These receptors came from a woman over 75 with acute or convalescent COVID-19. CDR3s include the opening cysteine and the closing phenylalanine or tryptophan. For some rows the clone size is stated as once, few or many, or as a class when expanded; others skip it.

>TRBV25-1|TRBJ1-4|-
CASIEGFPGGEKLFF
>TRBV10-3|TRBJ2-3|few
CAIRKAGEGKDTQYF
>TRBV19|TRBJ2-7|-
CASSPPYRQGRGEQYF
>TRBV6-6|TRBJ2-1|-
CASTNRGGSGDNEQFF
>TRBV27|TRBJ1-4|-
CASSPTGGEKLFF
>TRBV7-8|TRBJ1-3|-
CASSPPGFSGNTIYF
>TRBV6-2/TRBV6-3|TRBJ2-1|-
CASSYLSRSGGTYNEQFF
>TRBV6-5|TRBJ1-2|-
CASSHREKDYGYTF
>TRBV9|TRBJ1-1|-
CASSALRAGVAGAFF
>TRBV20-1|TRBJ1-2|-
CSASLLTVPPYGYTF
>TRBV29-1|TRBJ1-2|-
CSAGTDGYTF
>TRBV5-4|TRBJ2-7|-
CASSLGVSSSYEQYF
>TRBV10-2|TRBJ2-2|-
CASKEAGTGELFF
>TRBV28|TRBJ2-1|-
CASRPSGLSYNEQFF
>TRBV5-1|TRBJ2-7|-
CASSLGQRSEQYF
>TRBV16|TRBJ1-1|-
CASAGTGRSAAFF
>TRBV27|TRBJ2-5|-
CASSQARAQTQYF
>TRBV19|TRBJ2-5|-
CASSTPTGTGVQETQYF
>TRBV6-2/TRBV6-3|TRBJ2-5|once
CASSYGGIQETQYF
>TRBV19|TRBJ2-2|-
CASSQIRRGNTGELFF
>TRBV28|TRBJ2-4|-
CASSLPDRAKNIQYF
>TRBV12-5|TRBJ1-1|-
CASGYSGTGQTGTEAFF
>TRBV5-1|TRBJ2-7|-
CASSLEALGSEQYF
>TRBV6-2/TRBV6-3|TRBJ2-7|-
CASSRRGSGETYEQYF
>TRBV9|TRBJ2-7|once
CASSVAGTGSYEQYF
>TRBV2|TRBJ2-1|-
CASSEGGRGDEQFF
>TRBV11-2|TRBJ2-5|-
CASSLGVGGRETQYF
>TRBV7-2|TRBJ1-1|-
CASSLWQGVTEAFF
>TRBV6-5|TRBJ1-1|-
CASNPGGQTTEAFF
>TRBV5-1|TRBJ2-2|-
CASAISQGQGELFF
>TRBV6-5|TRBJ1-1|-
CASSNSGTGEPEAFF
>TRBV7-6|TRBJ2-5|-
CASSPFPRLTTQETQYF
>TRBV19|TRBJ2-5|-
CASRRQGQETQYF
>TRBV15|TRBJ2-2|few
CATSRATANTGELFF
>TRBV5-1|TRBJ2-5|few
CASSPDRGKTQYF
>TRBV5-4|TRBJ2-3|once
CASSLGLAGAQDTQYF
>TRBV7-9|TRBJ2-3|-
CASSIRDRDDTQYF
>TRBV19|TRBJ2-7|-
CASSRTLAGAQFSYEQYF
>TRBV13|TRBJ2-3|-
CASSLGRLGGNTQYF
>TRBV27|TRBJ1-5|-
CASSWDRDQPQHF
>TRBV2|TRBJ1-5|-
CASRLRQSNQPQHF
>TRBV2|TRBJ1-1|-
CASSPPRTPNTEAFF
>TRBV7-2|TRBJ1-3|-
CASSLAQNSGNTIYF
>TRBV5-4|TRBJ2-5|-
CASSLEAGAGGETQYF
>TRBV19|TRBJ2-5|-
CASSTSGRAGETQYF
>TRBV7-3|TRBJ2-2|-
CASSSLWGGGELFF
>TRBV18|TRBJ2-7|-
CASSPFGGGGRAYEQYF
>TRBV5-1|TRBJ2-7|-
CASSLFFSYEQYF
>TRBV25-1|TRBJ2-7|-
CASGDSYEQYF
>TRBV4-1|TRBJ1-5|-
CASSQDVRGSQPQHF
>TRBV7-3|TRBJ2-1|once
CASSPRTSGSGEQFF
>TRBV7-2|TRBJ1-1|-
CASSQDMRNTEAFF